Presented here are 26 T cell receptor beta chains from one specimen sequenced in a study of control samples from healthy donors and cancer patients. Assay: immunoSEQ multiplex PCR; the TCRdb copy retains only in-frame clones and omits some. The sample holds roughly 63,000 clones, 85% to 90% seen once. Sequences were obtained from PBMCs. The source is a man aged 60 to 69 with colorectal cancer.

The chain employs TRBV7-2 and TRBJ2-1; possibly TRBD1 for D (6 bases). With 1 base removed from V and 4 bases from J, the gap between germline ends came to 14 bases. The germline V gene encodes CDR1 SGHTA and CDR2 FQGNSA. The CDR3 is 16 amino acids. CDR3 coding DNA: TGTGCCAGCAGCTTAGTACCGACAGGTGGGTACAATGAGCAGTTCTTC. Translated: CASSLVPTGGYNEQFF.

The rearrangement links TRBV2 to TRBJ2-2; D may be TRBD2 (6 bases). Germline V gene lookup returns CDR1 SNHLY and CDR2 FYNNEI. The length of the CDR3 is 15 residues. V lost 4 bases to trimming and J lost 2 bases, with 11 bases between them. CDR3 in amino acids: CASSGYGSNTGELFF. In DNA, the CDR3 is TGTGCCAGCAGTGGATACGGGAGTAACACCGGGGAGCTGTTTTTT.

The rearrangement uses TRBV18 and TRBJ2-3; no firm D call. V lost 4 bases and J lost 2, with 10 bases in between. Germline V gives CDR1 KGHSH, CDR2 LQKENI. There are 14 residues in the CDR3. This chain's CDR3 is CASSHGFSTDTQYF. The CDR3 nucleotides read TGTGCCAGCTCACACGGGTTCTCCACAGATACGCAGTATTTT.

This clone was picked up one time. V is TRBV21-1 and J is TRBJ1-4. TRBV21-1 is reported as a pseudogene. CDR3 size: 14 residues. The CDR3 nucleotides read TGTGCCAGCAGGGGGAGCAGGGTCGGTGAAAAACTGTTTTTT. This gives the protein CASRGSRVGEKLFF.

This clone was observed once. This sequence joins TRBV4-2 and TRBJ2-1; possible D gene TRBD1, 5 bases. V shed 0 bases and J shed 7 bases, with 7 bases lying between them. The CDR3 loop spans 13 amino acids. Germline V CDR1 and CDR2: LGHNA, YNFKEQ. In DNA, the CDR3 is TGTGCCAGCAGCCAAGACAGGGTAAATGAGCAGTTCTTC. The encoded protein is CASSQDRVNEQFF.

The table lists this clone with a count of one. V and J are TRBV4-2 and TRBJ2-7, with 7 positions matching TRBD1. Trimming cost V 4 bases and J 2 bases; bases outside gene matches: 5. Germline values: CDR1 LGHNA, CDR2 YNFKEQ. The CDR3 has 14 amino acids. The CDR3 DNA reads TGTGCCAGCAGCCCGTCGACAGGGACCTACGAGCAGTACTTC. It is translated as CASSPSTGTYEQYF.

By sample share, this clone is large. The V gene is TRBV3-1 (or the pseudogene TRBV3-2), the J gene TRBJ1-1; the match to TRBD1 covers 9 bases. The CDR3 has 17 amino acids. V dropped 4 bases and J dropped 1; count of bases not matched to a gene: 10. CDR1 is LGHDT, CDR2 YNNKEL, per germline (reference sequence). Written as DNA, the CDR3 is TGTGCCAGCAGCCTTCCCCGGACAGGGGCTCAGAACACTGAAGCTTTCTTT. Translation gives CASSLPRTGAQNTEAFF.

The rearrangement uses TRBV5-1 and TRBJ2-1, with TRBD2 matching over 7 bases. Trimming cost V 5 bases and J 7 bases; bases outside gene matches: 9. The CDR3 runs 14 residues. The germline V gene has CDR1 SGHRS and CDR2 YFSETQ. DNA for the CDR3: TGCGCCAGCAGAGGTCAGCGGGGAGGTAATGAGCAGTTCTTC. Protein product: CASRGQRGGNEQFF.

The chain recombines TRBV10-3 with TRBJ2-5, with TRBD1 matching 7 bases. Germline CDR1 is ENHRY and CDR2 is SYGVKD. Losses at the gene ends were 2 bases for V and 2 bases for J; bases not matched to a gene: 5. The CDR3 spans 15 residues. In nucleotides, the CDR3 is TGTGCCATCAGTGAGAATCGACAGGGACAAGAGACCCAGTACTTC. This sequence encodes CAISENRQGQETQYF.

The V and J genes are TRBV7-9 and TRBJ2-7; maybe TRBD2 (5 bases). CDR3 length equals 14 residues. In germline, CDR1 is SEHNR, CDR2 FQNEAQ (reference sequence). V lost 1 base to trimming and J lost 1 base, with 8 bases between them. The CDR3 spells CASSLVEGSYEQYF. For the CDR3, the DNA is TGTGCCAGCAGCTTAGTAGAGGGATCCTACGAGCAGTACTTC.

The chain uses TRBV7-9 and TRBJ2-7; the D gene could be TRBD1 or TRBD2 (5 bases each). Between the trimmed V and J ends, which lost 5 bases and 0 bases, there was a span of 8 bases. The germline V gene has CDR1 SEHNR and CDR2 FQNEAQ (reference sequence). The CDR3 is 13 amino acids. The CDR3 reads CASSEGNSYEQYF. For the CDR3, the DNA is TGTGCCAGCAGCGAGGGGAACTCCTACGAGCAGTACTTC.

The J gene is TRBJ1-2, the V gene TRBV9; D gene uncertain. CDR1 and CDR2 (germline): SGDLS, YYNGEE. Trimming removed 0 bases from V and 7 bases from J, with 13 bases in between. The CDR3 spans 14 residues. In DNA form, the CDR3 reads TGTGCCAGCAGCGTAGGAGGCGGGGTCGGTGGCTACACCTTC. Its translation: CASSVGGGVGGYTF.

J is TRBJ2-1 and V is TRBV28; D is perhaps TRBD2 (5 bases). The CDR3 is made up of 13 amino acids. Germline V lookup: CDR1 MDHEN, CDR2 SYDVKM. The V gene lost 7 bases and the J gene lost 4 bases, with 11 bases spanning the gap. CDR3 sequence: CASTRALYNEQFF. The CDR3 coding sequence is TGTGCCAGCACGAGGGCTCTATACAATGAGCAGTTCTTC.

This clone has a single count. This chain links TRBV12-3 or TRBV12-4 with TRBJ1-4; no clear D gene. With 6 bases removed from V and 8 bases from J, the gap between germline ends came to 13 bases. This CDR3 has 13 residues. This CDR3 reads CASRSLGSEKLFF. CDR3 DNA sequence: TGTGCCAGCAGAAGTTTAGGAAGCGAAAAACTGTTTTTT.

The chain employs TRBV20-1 and TRBJ1-2; 10 nucleotides line up with TRBD1. J gave up 6 bases and V 3 bases, and 4 bases lay outside the gene matches. Per the germline V gene, CDR1 is DFQATT and CDR2 is SNEGSKA (reference sequence). The CDR3 covers 13 residues. Written as DNA, the CDR3 is TGCAGTGCTAGTCCCGGGACAGGGGATGGCTACACCTTC. This encodes CSASPGTGDGYTF.

The rearrangement joins TRBV7-9 to TRBJ2-3; D unresolved. Trimming removed 2 bases at V and 2 bases at J, with 5 bases between. From germline, CDR1 is SEHNR and CDR2 FQNEAQ (reference sequence). The CDR3 is 13 residues long. DNA for the CDR3: TGTGCCAGCAGCTTACAGGCCACAGATACGCAGTATTTT. Translation: CASSLQATDTQYF.

V gene TRBV2 combines with J gene TRBJ2-5; D gene unclear. The CDR3 length is 14 residues. V was clipped by 3 bases and J by 0 bases, with 8 bases between them. CDR1 and CDR2 from the germline V gene are SNHLY and FYNNEI. CDR3 coding DNA: TGTGCCAGCAGTGATACCGGTGACCAAGAGACCCAGTACTTC. As protein: CASSDTGDQETQYF.

The chain couples TRBV18 to TRBJ2-4, with D perhaps matching TRBD1 (5 bases). The V end was cut by 3 bases, the J end by 3 bases, with 15 bases between. CDR3 length: 16 residues. CDR1 is KGHSH and CDR2 is LQKENI in the germline V gene. CDR3 amino acids: CASSPQGRVVKNIQYF. CDR3 nucleotides: TGTGCCAGCTCACCTCAGGGAAGAGTAGTCAAAAACATTCAGTACTTC.

The rearrangement joins TRBV19 to TRBJ1-5; maybe TRBD1 (5 bases). Germline V CDR1 and CDR2: LNHDA, SQIVND (reference sequence). This CDR3 is built from 15 residues. The V end was cut by 3 bases, the J end by 2 bases, with 11 bases between. CDR3 in amino acids: CASSISGVGNQPQHF. DNA of the CDR3: TGTGCCAGTAGTATCTCGGGGGTCGGCAATCAGCCCCAGCATTTT.

This chain connects TRBV3-1 (or the pseudogene TRBV3-2) to TRBJ2-7, with 8 bases aligning to TRBD1. The V and J ends lost 4 bases and 6 bases, in that order; junction bases with no gene match: 11. CDR3 length: 15 residues. Germline values: CDR1 LGHDT, CDR2 YNNKEL (reference sequence). CDR3 nucleotide sequence: TGTGCCAGCAGCCGGCAGGGGGCGCGTCGGGGCGAGCAGTACTTC. Translating it yields CASSRQGARRGEQYF.

The CDR3 spells CASSLRSRTDTQYF. The DNA for the CDR3 is TGTGCCAGCAGTTTAAGATCTCGCACAGATACGCAGTATTTT. The chain carries TRBV27 and TRBJ2-3; no firm D call. Deletions cut 2 bases from V and 1 base from J, with 7 bases between. CDR3 length equals 14 residues. Germline-derived CDR1 and CDR2 are MNHEY and SMNVEV (reference sequence).

The rearrangement uses TRBV2 and TRBJ2-7; 9 nucleotides match TRBD1. V trimming: 10 bases; J trimming: 3 bases; junction bases outside the gene matches: 7. Looked up from germline, CDR1 is SNHLY and CDR2 is FYNNEI. The length of the CDR3 is 13 residues. The CDR3 DNA reads as TGTGCCACCTCCGGGACAGGGCTCTACGAGCAGTACTTC. Encoded protein: CATSGTGLYEQYF.

The table lists this clone with a count of one. The chain recombines TRBV28 with TRBJ1-1; possible D gene TRBD1, 5 bases. The CDR3 is 14 amino acids. CDR1 and CDR2 from the germline V gene are MDHEN and SYDVKM. Trimming removed 6 bases at V and 1 base at J, with 12 bases between. This CDR3 reads CASRRQPQNTEAFF. The CDR3 DNA reads as TGTGCCAGCAGGAGACAGCCCCAGAACACTGAAGCTTTCTTT.

The J gene is TRBJ1-2, the V gene TRBV5-1; 9 bases are a match to TRBD1. The CDR3 is 14 amino acids. CDR1 and CDR2 (germline): SGHRS, YFSETQ. V shed 4 bases and J 4 bases; nucleotides not matched to a gene: 5. CDR3 coding DNA: TGCGCCAGCAGCCAACCGGGACAGGGCTATGGCTACACCTTC. Translation: CASSQPGQGYGYTF.

This clone was detected only once. The chain employs TRBV28 and TRBJ1-2; weak D call: TRBD1 (5 bases). The CDR3 has 12 residues. V lost 2 bases to trimming and J lost 7 bases, with 8 bases between them. Germline CDR1 is MDHEN and CDR2 is SYDVKM. The CDR3 nucleotides are TGTGCCAGCAGTTTAGGGGGTCGTGGCTACACCTTC. Its protein product is CASSLGGRGYTF.

V is TRBV2 and J is TRBJ2-5; D assignment may be TRBD1 or TRBD2 (5 bases each). CDR1 is SNHLY and CDR2 is FYNNEI in the germline V gene. V gave up 7 bases and J gave up 1 base, with 10 bases separating them. CDR3 length equals 13 residues. CDR3 DNA sequence: TGTGCCAGCACAGGGACCTCCCAAGAGACCCAGTACTTC. This translates into CASTGTSQETQYF.